This T cell receptor beta chain was observed in a study of cytomegalovirus exposure and HLA in healthy donors. Trimming took 2 bases from V and 1 from J; bases not matched to a gene: 23. Germline V gene sequence: CDR1 SSHAT, CDR2 FNYEAQ (reference sequence). The CDR3 loop spans 22 amino acids. Primers included in the PCR were 60 Vbeta and 13 Jbeta primers. Produced via immunoSEQ multiplex PCR; TCRdb's table is partial and in-frame only. The top ten clones hold around 1.4% of a sample with hundreds of thousands of clones, roughly 80% of them seen once. This chain links TRBV7-7 with TRBJ1-5, with 7 bases lining up with TRBD1. The TCR originated in a girl aged 10-17 years in good health and CMV-seronegative. Sequenced material: PBMCs. CDR3 in DNA: TGTGCCAGCAGCTTATTGGCGCCTAACGGGACAGATACTATGTTCAGCAATCAGCCCCAGCATTTT. It encodes CASSLLAPNGTDTMFSNQPQHF.